This T cell receptor beta chain came from a study of graft-versus-host responses after intestinal transplantation. This CDR3 is built from 15 residues. Germline assignment: CDR1 SGHNT and CDR2 YYREEE (reference sequence). The ends lost 1 base at V and 5 bases at J; junction bases unmatched: 5. Clones were sequenced by immunoSEQ multiplex PCR, and TCRdb holds only the in-frame ones, with some missing. The table shows around 19,000 clones, with over 35% occurring only once. The clonotype comes from a human patient who received an intestinal transplant. The chain joins TRBV5-4 to TRBJ1-1; 10 bases match TRBD1. The sequencing used alloreactive CD4+ T cells from a mixed lymphocyte reaction culture, collected before intestinal transplant. Noted subset: CFSE-low proliferating T cells sorted from approximately 6-day pre-transplant mixed lymphocyte reaction (GvH or HvG direction). The CDR3 protein is CASSLSDRGGTEAFF. The DNA for the CDR3 is TGTGCCAGCAGCTTGTCGGACAGGGGGGGGACTGAAGCTTTCTTT.